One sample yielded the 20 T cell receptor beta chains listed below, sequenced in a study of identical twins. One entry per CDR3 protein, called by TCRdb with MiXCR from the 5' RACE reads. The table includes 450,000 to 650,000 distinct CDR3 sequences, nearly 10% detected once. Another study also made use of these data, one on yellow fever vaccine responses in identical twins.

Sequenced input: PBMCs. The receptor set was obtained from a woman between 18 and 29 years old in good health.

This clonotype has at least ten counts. In DNA, the CDR3 is TGTGCCAGCAGCTTAGGAGTGGGGTCGGAGACCCAGTACTTC. As protein: CASSLGVGSETQYF. This sequence joins TRBV7-9 and TRBJ2-5; D gene unclear. CDR1 and CDR2 (germline): SEHNR, FQNEAQ (reference sequence). Trimming removed 1 base at V and 5 bases at J, with 11 bases between. CDR3 length: 14 amino acids.

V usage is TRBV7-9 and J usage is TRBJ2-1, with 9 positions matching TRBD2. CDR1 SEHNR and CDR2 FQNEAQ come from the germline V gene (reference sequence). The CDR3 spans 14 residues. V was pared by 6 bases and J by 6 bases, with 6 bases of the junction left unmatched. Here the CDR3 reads CASRNGLAPNEQFF. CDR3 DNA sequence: TGTGCCAGCAGAAACGGACTAGCGCCCAATGAGCAGTTCTTC.

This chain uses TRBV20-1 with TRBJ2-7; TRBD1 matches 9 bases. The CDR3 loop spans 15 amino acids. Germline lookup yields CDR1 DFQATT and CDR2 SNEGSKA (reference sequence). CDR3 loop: CSFIRTGEMLHEQYF. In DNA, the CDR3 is TGCAGCTTCATCAGGACAGGGGAGATGCTCCACGAGCAGTACTTC.

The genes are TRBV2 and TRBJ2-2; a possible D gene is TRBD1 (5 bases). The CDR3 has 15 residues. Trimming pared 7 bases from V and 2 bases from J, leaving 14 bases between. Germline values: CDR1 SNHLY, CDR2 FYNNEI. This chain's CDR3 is CASTNQGLNTGELFF. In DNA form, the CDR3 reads TGTGCCAGCACCAATCAGGGTCTTAACACCGGGGAGCTGTTTTTT.

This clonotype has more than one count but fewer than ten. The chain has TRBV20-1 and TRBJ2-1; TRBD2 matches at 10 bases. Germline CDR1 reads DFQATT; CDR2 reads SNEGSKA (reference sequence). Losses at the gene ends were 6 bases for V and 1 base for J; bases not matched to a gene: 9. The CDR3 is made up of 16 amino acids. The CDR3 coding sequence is TGCAGTGCCGAGTCTGCTAGCGGGAGTTCCTACAATGAGCAGTTCTTC. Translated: CSAESASGSSYNEQFF.

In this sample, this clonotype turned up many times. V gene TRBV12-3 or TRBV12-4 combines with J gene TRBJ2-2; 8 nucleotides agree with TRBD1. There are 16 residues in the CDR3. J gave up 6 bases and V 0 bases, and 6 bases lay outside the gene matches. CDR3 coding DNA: TGTGCCAGCAGTTTAGCGAGGACAGGGTATTCCGGGGAGCTGTTTTTT. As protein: CASSLARTGYSGELFF.

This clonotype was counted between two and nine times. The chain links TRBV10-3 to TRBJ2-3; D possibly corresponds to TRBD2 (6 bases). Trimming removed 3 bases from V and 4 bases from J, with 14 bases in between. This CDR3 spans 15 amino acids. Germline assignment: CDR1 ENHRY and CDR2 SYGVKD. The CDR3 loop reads CAISDLAITSDTQYF. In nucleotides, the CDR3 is TGTGCCATCAGTGATCTAGCGATAACCTCAGATACGCAGTATTTT.

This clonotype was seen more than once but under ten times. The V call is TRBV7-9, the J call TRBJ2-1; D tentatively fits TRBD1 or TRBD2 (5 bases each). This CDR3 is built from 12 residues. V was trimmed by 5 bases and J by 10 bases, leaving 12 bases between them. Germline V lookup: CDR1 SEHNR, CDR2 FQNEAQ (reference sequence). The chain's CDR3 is CASSVGVGEQFF. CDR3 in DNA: TGTGCCAGCAGCGTGGGGGTTGGGGAGCAGTTCTTC.

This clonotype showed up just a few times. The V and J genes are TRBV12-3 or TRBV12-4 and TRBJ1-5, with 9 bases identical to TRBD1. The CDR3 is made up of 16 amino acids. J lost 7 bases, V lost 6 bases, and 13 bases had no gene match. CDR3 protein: CASSRTDRGNTQPQHF. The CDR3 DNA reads TGTGCCAGCAGCCGGACGGACAGGGGTAATACGCAGCCCCAGCATTTT.

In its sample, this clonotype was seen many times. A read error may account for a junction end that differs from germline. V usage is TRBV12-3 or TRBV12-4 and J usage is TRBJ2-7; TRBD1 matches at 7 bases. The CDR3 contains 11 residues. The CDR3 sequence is CASRARAGGSF. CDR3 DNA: TGTGCCAGCAGGGCTCGGGCAGGGGGAAGTTTC.

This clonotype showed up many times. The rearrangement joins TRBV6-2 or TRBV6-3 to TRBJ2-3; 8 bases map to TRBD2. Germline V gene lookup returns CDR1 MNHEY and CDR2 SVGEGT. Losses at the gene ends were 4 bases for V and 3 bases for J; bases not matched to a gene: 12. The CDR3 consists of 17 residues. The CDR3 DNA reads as TGTGCCAGCAGTTTCAGAAGCGGGAGTGAGATAACAGATACGCAGTATTTT. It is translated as CASSFRSGSEITDTQYF.

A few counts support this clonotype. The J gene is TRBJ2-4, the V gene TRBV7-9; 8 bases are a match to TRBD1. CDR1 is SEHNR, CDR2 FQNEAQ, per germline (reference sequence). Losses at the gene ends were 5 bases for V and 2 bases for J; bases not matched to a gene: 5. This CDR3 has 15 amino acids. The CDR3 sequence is CASSGQGPSKNIQYF. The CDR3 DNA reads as TGTGCCAGCAGCGGACAGGGACCCTCCAAAAACATTCAGTACTTC.

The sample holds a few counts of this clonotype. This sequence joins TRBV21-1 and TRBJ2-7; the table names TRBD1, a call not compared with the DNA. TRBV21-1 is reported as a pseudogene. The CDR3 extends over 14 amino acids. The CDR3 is CASSTTGRTYEQYF. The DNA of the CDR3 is TGTGCCAGCAGCACGACAGGGCGAACCTACGAGCAGTACTTC.

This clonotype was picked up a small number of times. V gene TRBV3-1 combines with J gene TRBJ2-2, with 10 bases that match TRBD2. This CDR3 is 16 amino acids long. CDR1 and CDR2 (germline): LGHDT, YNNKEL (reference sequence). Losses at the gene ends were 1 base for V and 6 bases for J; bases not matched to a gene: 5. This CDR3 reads CASSQVSGRAPGELFF. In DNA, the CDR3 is TGTGCCAGCAGCCAAGTCAGCGGGAGGGCCCCCGGGGAGCTGTTTTTT. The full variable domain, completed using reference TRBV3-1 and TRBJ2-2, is DTAVSQTPKYLVTQMGNDKSIKCEQNLGHDTMYWYKQDSKKFLKIMFSYNNKELIINETVPNRFSPKSPDKAHLNLHINSLELGDSAVYFCASSQVSGRAPGELFFGEGSRLTVL.

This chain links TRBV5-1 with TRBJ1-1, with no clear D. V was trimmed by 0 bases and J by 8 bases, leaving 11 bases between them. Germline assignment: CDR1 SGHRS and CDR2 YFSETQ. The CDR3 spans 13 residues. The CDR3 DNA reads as TGCGCCAGCAGCTTGGCCCCCTTGTTAGAAGCTTTCTTT. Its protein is CASSLAPLLEAFF.

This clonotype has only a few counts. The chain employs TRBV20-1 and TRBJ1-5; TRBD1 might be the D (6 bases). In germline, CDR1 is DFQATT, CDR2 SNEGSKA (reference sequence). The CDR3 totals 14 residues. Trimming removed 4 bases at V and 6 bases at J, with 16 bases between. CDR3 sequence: CSAIGRGKGQPQHF. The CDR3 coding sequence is TGCAGTGCTATAGGCAGGGGAAAGGGTCAGCCCCAGCATTTT.

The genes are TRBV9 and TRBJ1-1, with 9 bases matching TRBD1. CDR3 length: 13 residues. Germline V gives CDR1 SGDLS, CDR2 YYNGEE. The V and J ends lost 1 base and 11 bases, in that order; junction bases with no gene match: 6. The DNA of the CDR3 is TGTGCCAGCAGCGTAAACGGACAGGGGCCGGCTTTCTTT. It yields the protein CASSVNGQGPAFF.

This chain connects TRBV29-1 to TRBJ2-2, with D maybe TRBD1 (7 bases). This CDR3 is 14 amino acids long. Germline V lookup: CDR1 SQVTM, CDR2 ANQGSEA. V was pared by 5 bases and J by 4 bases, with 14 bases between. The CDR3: CSVSIRGATGELFF. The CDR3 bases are TGCAGCGTTTCAATCAGGGGGGCCACCGGGGAGCTGTTTTTT.

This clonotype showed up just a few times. CDR3 loop: CASSRGGREQYF. The CDR3 nucleotides read TGTGCCAGCAGCCGGGGTGGGCGCGAGCAGTACTTC. The chain employs TRBV3-1 and TRBJ2-7; unclear D gene. Germline lookup yields CDR1 LGHDT and CDR2 YNNKEL (reference sequence). The length of the CDR3 is 12 residues. V was trimmed by 4 bases and J by 6 bases, leaving 10 bases between them.

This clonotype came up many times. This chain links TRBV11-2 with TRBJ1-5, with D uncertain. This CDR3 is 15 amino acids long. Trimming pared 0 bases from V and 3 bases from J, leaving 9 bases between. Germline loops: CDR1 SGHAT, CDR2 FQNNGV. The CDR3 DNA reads TGTGCCAGCAGCTTAGATTCGGGGAACAATCAGCCCCAGCATTTT. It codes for CASSLDSGNNQPQHF.